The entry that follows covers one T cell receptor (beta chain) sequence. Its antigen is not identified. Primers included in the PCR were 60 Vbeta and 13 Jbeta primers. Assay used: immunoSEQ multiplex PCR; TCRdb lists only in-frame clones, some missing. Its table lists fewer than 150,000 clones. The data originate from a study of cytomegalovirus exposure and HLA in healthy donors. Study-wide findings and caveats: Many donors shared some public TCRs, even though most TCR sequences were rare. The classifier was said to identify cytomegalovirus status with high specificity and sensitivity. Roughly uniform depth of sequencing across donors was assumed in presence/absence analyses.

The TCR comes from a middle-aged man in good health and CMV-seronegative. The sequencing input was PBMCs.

The CDR3 here is CASSLATGTGGTEAFF. In DNA form, the CDR3 reads TGCGCCAGCAGCTTGGCAACCGGGACAGGGGGCACTGAAGCTTTCTTT. The chain links TRBV5-1 to TRBJ1-1, with 11 bases lining up with TRBD1. V shed 0 bases and J 4 bases; nucleotides not matched to a gene: 5. Germline values: CDR1 SGHRS, CDR2 YFSETQ. This CDR3 comprises 16 residues.